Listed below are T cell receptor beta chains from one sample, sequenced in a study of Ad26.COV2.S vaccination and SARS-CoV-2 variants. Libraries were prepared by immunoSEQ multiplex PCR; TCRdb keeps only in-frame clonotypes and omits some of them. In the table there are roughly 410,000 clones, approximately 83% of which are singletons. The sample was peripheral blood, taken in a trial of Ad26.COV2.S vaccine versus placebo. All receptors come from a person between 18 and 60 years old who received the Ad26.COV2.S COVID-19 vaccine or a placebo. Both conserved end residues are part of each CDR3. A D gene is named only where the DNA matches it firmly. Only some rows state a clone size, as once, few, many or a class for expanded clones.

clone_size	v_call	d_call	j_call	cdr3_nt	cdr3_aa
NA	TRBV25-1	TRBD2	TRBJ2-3	TGTGCCAGCAGTGTCGGGGGGAACACAGATACGCAGTATTTT	CASSVGGNTDTQYF
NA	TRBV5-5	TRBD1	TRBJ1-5	TGTGCCAGCAGCTCGGGACAGGGGGGTTATAGCAATCAGCCCCAGCATTTT	CASSSGQGGYSNQPQHF
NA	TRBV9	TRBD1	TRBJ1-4	TGTGCCAGCACCTCCTCGCCGAGGCAGGGGGCTGAAAAACTGTTTTTT	CASTSSPRQGAEKLFF
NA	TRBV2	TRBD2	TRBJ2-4	TGTGCCAGCAGTGAAGGCGGGGGGGGCAAAAACATTCAGTACTTC	CASSEGGGGKNIQYF
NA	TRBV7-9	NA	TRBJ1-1	TGTGCCAGCAGCTTGGGGGTGGGGGAGAGCACTGAAGCTTTCTTT	CASSLGVGESTEAFF
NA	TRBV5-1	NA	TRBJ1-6	TGCGCCAGCAGCTTGTGGGGGCCCTATAATTCACCCCTCCACTTT	CASSLWGPYNSPLHF
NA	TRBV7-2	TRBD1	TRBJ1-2	TGTGCCAGCAGCTTAGTGGCTTCAGGGGGGGGCTATGGCTACACCTTC	CASSLVASGGGYGYTF
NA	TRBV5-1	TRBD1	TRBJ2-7	TGCGCCAGCAGCTTAGGGACAGGGACGCCCGAGCAGTACTTC	CASSLGTGTPEQYF
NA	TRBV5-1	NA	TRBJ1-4	TGCGCCAGCAAAGCTTTGAGACAGGAGAATGAAAAACTGTTTTTT	CASKALRQENEKLFF
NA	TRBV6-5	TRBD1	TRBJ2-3	TGTGCCAGCAGTTACCGCCTCCCGGGACAGGGGGATACGCAGTATTTT	CASSYRLPGQGDTQYF
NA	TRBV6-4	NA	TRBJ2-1	TGTGCCAGCAGTGACCGGGACAACAATGAGCAGTTCTTC	CASSDRDNNEQFF
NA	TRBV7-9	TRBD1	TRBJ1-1	TGTGCCAGCAGAGGACAGGGGGTTTTAGAAGCTTTCTTT	CASRGQGVLEAFF
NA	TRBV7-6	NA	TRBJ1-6	TGTGCCAGCAGCTTAGTGGGCCCGGAGAGTAATTCACCCCTCCACTTT	CASSLVGPESNSPLHF
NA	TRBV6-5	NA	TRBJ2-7	TGTGCCAGCAGCCCCGGGACTCACTCCTACGAGCAGTACTTC	CASSPGTHSYEQYF
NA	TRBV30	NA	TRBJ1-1	TGTGCCTGGACCAACCAGAACACTGAAGCTTTCTTT	CAWTNQNTEAFF
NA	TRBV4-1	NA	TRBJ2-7	TGCGCCAGCAGCCAACCAGGGGCCAGGACCTACGAGCAGTACTTC	CASSQPGARTYEQYF
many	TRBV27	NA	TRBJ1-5	TGTGCCAGCAGTTTATCATCCCTCCAGCCCCAGCATTTT	CASSLSSLQPQHF
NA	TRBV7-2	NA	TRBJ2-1	TGTGCCAGCAGCTTATGGGGCTACAATGAGCAGTTCTTC	CASSLWGYNEQFF
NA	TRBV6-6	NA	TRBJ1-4	TGTGCCAGCAGTTGGAACCCATCAAGCGGAGAAAAACTGTTTTTT	CASSWNPSSGEKLFF
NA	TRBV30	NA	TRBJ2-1	TGTGCCTGGAGTGTACACAATGAGCAGTTCTTC	CAWSVHNEQFF
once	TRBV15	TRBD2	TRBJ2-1	TGTGCCACCTCGCACCGTACAAGCCTCCTAGCGGGAGTAAACAATGAGCAGTTCTTC	CATSHRTSLLAGVNNEQFF
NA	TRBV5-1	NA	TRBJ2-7	TGCGCCAGCAGCTTGTTTGCGGGGCGGGACGAGCAGTACTTC	CASSLFAGRDEQYF
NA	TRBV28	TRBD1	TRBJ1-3	TGTGCCAGCAATCCGACAGGGCTCTCTGGAAACACCATATATTTT	CASNPTGLSGNTIYF
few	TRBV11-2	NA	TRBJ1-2	TGTGCCAGCAGCCCCTCGGGCAGAAGAAGCGGCTACACCTTC	CASSPSGRRSGYTF